The next 28 T cell receptor beta chains were all read from a single sample in a study of shared clonotypes between healthy human individuals. Some clones are missing from TCRdb's copy, which holds only in-frame ones; the method was immunoSEQ multiplex PCR. This repertoire shows 2 million to 2.5 million clones, 85% to 95% found once; its top ten account for about 0.41%. Input material: naive CD4+ T cells from PBMCs. Subset indicated: CD45RA+ positively selected. These receptors were collected from a man between 18 and 35 years old in good health. Some clones in this sample may be carry-over from other donors' samples.

The V and J genes are TRBV6-1 and TRBJ2-1; 11 nucleotides line up with TRBD2. V shed 2 bases, J shed 9 bases, and the junction held 6 bases outside the gene matches. This CDR3 has 15 amino acids. Germline V gene lookup returns CDR1 MNHNS and CDR2 SASEGT. CDR3 protein: CASSEILAGAVEQFF. As DNA, the CDR3 is TGTGCCAGCAGTGAAATACTAGCGGGAGCGGTTGAGCAGTTCTTC.

The genes are TRBV4-2 and TRBJ2-1; 9 nucleotides line up with TRBD2. Germline V gives CDR1 LGHNA, CDR2 YNFKEQ. The V gene end was trimmed by 4 bases and the J gene end by 0 bases; junction bases not matched to a gene: 4. The CDR3 is 16 amino acids. In DNA form, the CDR3 reads TGTGCCAGCAGCCCGTTTAGCGGGAGCTCCTACAATGAGCAGTTCTTC. Its translation is CASSPFSGSSYNEQFF.

V is TRBV15 and J is TRBJ1-2; the D gene is possibly TRBD1 (5 bases). Germline V gene lookup returns CDR1 LNHNV and CDR2 YYDKDF (reference sequence). V gave up 3 bases and J gave up 5 bases, with 16 bases separating them. The length of the CDR3 is 15 residues. In DNA form, the CDR3 reads TGTGCCACCAGCAGCGATCCTCTACGGGGGTATGGCTACACCTTC. Its translation: CATSSDPLRGYGYTF.

The chain uses TRBV5-1 and TRBJ2-7, with D perhaps matching TRBD2 (6 bases). This CDR3 has 15 residues. In germline, CDR1 is SGHRS, CDR2 YFSETQ. Trimming cost V 4 bases and J 6 bases, with 20 bases left between them. The CDR3 is CASSGEAGPHGEQYF. The CDR3 DNA is TGCGCCAGCAGCGGAGAGGCGGGGCCCCATGGCGAGCAGTACTTC.

This clone has just a few counts. The V call is TRBV2, the J call TRBJ1-5; D might be TRBD1 (5 bases). V was clipped by 8 bases and J by 0 bases, with 17 bases between them. CDR3 length equals 16 residues. Germline V gives CDR1 SNHLY, CDR2 FYNNEI. CDR3 bases: TGTGCCAGCTTAGAGGGCCGGGGGAGTAGCAATCAGCCCCAGCATTTT. Translated: CASLEGRGSSNQPQHF.

The chain uses TRBV5-1 and TRBJ1-2; D perhaps matches TRBD1 (5 bases). The germline gives CDR1 SGHRS, CDR2 YFSETQ. The CDR3 runs to 15 residues. V lost 4 bases and J lost 8, with 21 bases in between. The CDR3 reads CASSLLLGAPGGYTF. For the CDR3, the DNA is TGCGCCAGCAGCCTACTGCTCGGGGCTCCCGGCGGCTACACCTTC.

The chain uses TRBV19 and TRBJ1-5; maybe TRBD1 (6 bases). Per the germline V gene, CDR1 is LNHDA and CDR2 is SQIVND (reference sequence). V was cut by 1 base and J by 0 bases, with 10 bases left in between. The CDR3 has 16 residues. The CDR3 loop is CASSIGGPDSNQPQHF. CDR3 coding DNA: TGTGCCAGTAGTATAGGGGGGCCTGATAGCAATCAGCCCCAGCATTTT. Complete variable domain (other parts from reference TRBV19 and TRBJ1-5): DGGITQSPKYLFRKEGQNVTLSCEQNLNHDAMYWYRQDPGQGLRLIYYSQIVNDFQKGDIAEGYSVSREKKESFPLTVTSAQKNPTAFYLCASSIGGPDSNQPQHFGDGTRLSIL.

This clone showed up just a few times. The chain is built from TRBV7-9 and TRBJ1-5; D gene uncertain. Germline V gene sequence: CDR1 SEHNR, CDR2 FQNEAQ (reference sequence). V shed 4 bases and J shed 0 bases, with 7 bases lying between them. The CDR3 is 14 residues long. CDR3 in DNA: TGTGCCAGCAGCTCGGCTAATAGCAATCAGCCCCAGCATTTT. It encodes CASSSANSNQPQHF. Complete variable domain (other parts from reference TRBV7-9 and TRBJ1-5): DTGVSQNPRHKITKRGQNVTFRCDPISEHNRLYWYRQTLGQGPEFLTYFQNEAQLEKSRLLSDRFSAERPKGSFSTLEIQRTEQGDSAMYLCASSSANSNQPQHFGDGTRLSIL.

This clone appeared once. The chain has TRBV7-8 and TRBJ2-7; 7 nucleotides align to TRBD2. The CDR3 extends over 16 amino acids. The V gene end was trimmed by 4 bases and the J gene end by 4 bases; junction bases not matched to a gene: 13. Germline CDR1 reads SGHVS; CDR2 reads FQNEAQ. The CDR3 loop reads CASSSQGAGVTYEQYF. The CDR3 region has the DNA TGTGCCAGCAGCTCCCAAGGCGCGGGAGTAACGTACGAGCAGTACTTC.

A single count supports this clone. This sequence joins TRBV6-5 and TRBJ2-5; 7 bases fit TRBD1. V shed 2 bases, J shed 3 bases, and the junction held 9 bases outside the gene matches. This CDR3 is 16 amino acids long. Per germline, CDR1 MNHEY and CDR2 SVGAGI. The CDR3 coding sequence is TGTGCCAGCAGTTACCCGAGTCCGGGACAGAAAGAGACCCAGTACTTC. This translates into CASSYPSPGQKETQYF.

V and J are TRBV27 and TRBJ1-1; no reliable D call. Germline-derived CDR1 and CDR2 are MNHEY and SMNVEV (reference sequence). V was shortened by 5 bases and J by 6 bases, with 13 bases between the two germline ends. This CDR3 contains 13 residues. The CDR3 sequence is CASSTQLHAEAFF. The DNA of the CDR3 is TGTGCCAGCAGTACCCAGTTACACGCTGAAGCTTTCTTT.

The table lists this clone with a few counts. The sample carries other DNA sequences with the same CDR3. The chain links TRBV5-1 to TRBJ1-1; no definite D call. The CDR3 is made up of 14 amino acids. Germline lookup yields CDR1 SGHRS and CDR2 YFSETQ. Trimming pared 0 bases from V and 1 base from J, leaving 7 bases between. The CDR3 nucleotides are TGCGCCAGCAGCTTGGGATCAGCGAACACTGAAGCTTTCTTT. It translates to CASSLGSANTEAFF.

On this clone: This sample includes further DNA sequences coding for the same CDR3. This chain uses TRBV7-2 with TRBJ1-2; D gene ambiguous. Germline V gives CDR1 SGHTA, CDR2 FQGNSA. Trimming took 1 base from V and 0 from J, leaving 6 bases between them. The CDR3 spans 14 residues. CDR3 loop: CASSLGGSNYGYTF. The CDR3 DNA is TGTGCCAGCAGCTTAGGAGGCTCTAACTATGGCTACACCTTC.

DNA of the CDR3: TGTGCCAGCAGCCCCCATTACGGAGACAGAGCCACTGAAGCTTTCTTT. It specifies CASSPHYGDRATEAFF. This chain joins TRBV9 and TRBJ1-1, with a possible D match to TRBD1 (5 bases). There are 16 residues in the CDR3. Germline-derived CDR1 and CDR2 are SGDLS and YYNGEE. Trimming removed 4 bases at V and 4 bases at J, with 20 bases between. The entire variable domain, with the rest obtained from reference TRBV9 and TRBJ1-1, is as follows: DSGVTQTPKHLITATGQRVTLRCSPRSGDLSVYWYQQSLDQGLQFLIQYYNGEERAKGNILERFSAQQFPDLHSELNLSSLELGDSALYFCASSPHYGDRATEAFFGQGTRLTVV.

The V gene is TRBV20-1, the J gene TRBJ2-7; possibly TRBD1 or TRBD2 for D (6 bases each). Germline CDR1 DFQATT, CDR2 SNEGSKA (reference sequence). This CDR3 has 11 amino acids. The CDR3 region has the DNA TGCAGCAAATTGAGGGGGGACGAGCAGTACTTC. Translating it yields CSKLRGDEQYF.

The rearrangement uses TRBV19 and TRBJ1-2, with 7 bases aligning to TRBD1. The CDR3 loop spans 13 amino acids. Germline V gives CDR1 LNHDA, CDR2 SQIVND (reference sequence). V shed 5 bases, J shed 8 bases, and the junction held 8 bases outside the gene matches. CDR3 nucleotides: TGTGCCAGTAGTGACAGGGTGGAAGAGGGCTACACCTTC. Translated, it gives CASSDRVEEGYTF.

The chain joins TRBV25-1 to TRBJ2-7, with unresolved D. The CDR3 extends over 13 amino acids. V gave up 4 bases and J gave up 2 bases, with 9 bases separating them. Looked up from germline, CDR1 is MGHDK and CDR2 is SYGVNS. As DNA, the CDR3 is TGTGCCAGCAGTGGGGTTCTTGCCTACGAGCAGTACTTC. It translates to CASSGVLAYEQYF.

The CDR3 protein is CAGIRPGGSEAFF. CDR3 DNA sequence: TGTGCCGGAATAAGACCGGGAGGATCCGAAGCTTTCTTT. The rearrangement links TRBV28 to TRBJ1-1; unclear D gene. The CDR3 consists of 13 residues. Between the trimmed V and J ends, which lost 11 bases and 8 bases, there was a span of 21 bases. Germline values: CDR1 MDHEN, CDR2 SYDVKM.

This sequence joins TRBV28 and TRBJ2-7; D is undetermined. V dropped 3 bases and J dropped 6 bases, with 9 bases sitting between them. This CDR3 contains 12 residues. Germline assignment: CDR1 MDHEN and CDR2 SYDVKM. CDR3 amino acids: CASSLSWGEQYF. The DNA of the CDR3 is TGTGCCAGCAGTTTGAGTTGGGGCGAGCAGTACTTC.

This rearrangement joins TRBV6-1 to TRBJ2-1; D not certain. Looked up from germline, CDR1 is MNHNS and CDR2 is SASEGT. CDR3 size: 15 residues. The germline V and J ends were trimmed by 0 bases and 2 bases, with 8 bases remaining between them. This CDR3 reads CASSEAFGPYNEQFF. The CDR3 nucleotides read TGTGCCAGCAGTGAAGCGTTTGGACCCTACAATGAGCAGTTCTTC.

The DNA of the CDR3 is TGTGCCAGCAGCTTGTCAGGGGCCGAAAAACTGTTTTTT. Its translation: CASSLSGAEKLFF. This chain links TRBV5-8 with TRBJ1-4; a possible D gene is TRBD1 (6 bases). The CDR3 spans 13 residues. The V end lost 1 base, the J end lost 8 bases, and 9 bases lay between the germline ends. Germline V gene sequence: CDR1 SGHTS, CDR2 YDEGEE.

The chain recombines TRBV6-6 with TRBJ1-1; D is perhaps TRBD1 (6 bases). The CDR3 covers 13 residues. The V gene's germline CDR1 is MNHNY and CDR2 SVGAGI (reference sequence). Trimming cost V 10 bases and J 3 bases, with 15 bases left between them. The CDR3, as DNA: TGTGCCACCGGGGGGCGCAGGGACACTGAAGCTTTCTTT. Protein product: CATGGRRDTEAFF.

This clone showed up just once. The rearrangement links TRBV1 to TRBJ2-7; the tabulated D call, TRBD2, remains unverified against the DNA. TRBV1 is termed a pseudogene. This CDR3 is built from 12 residues. The CDR3 sequence is CTSRAGGTEQYF. In DNA form, the CDR3 reads TGCACCAGCAGAGCGGGAGGGACCGAGCAGTACTTC.

The chain's CDR3 is CASSEDLYATGPYEQYF. CDR3 bases: TGTGCCAGCAGTGAAGACCTGTATGCGACAGGGCCCTACGAGCAGTACTTC. The genes are TRBV6-1 and TRBJ2-7; the match to TRBD1 covers 7 bases. The germline gives CDR1 MNHNS, CDR2 SASEGT. V was pared by 1 base and J by 2 bases, with 11 bases of the junction left unmatched. The CDR3 is 17 amino acids.

This chain joins TRBV5-1 and TRBJ1-3; TRBD1 matches at 8 bases. The V gene end was trimmed by 1 base and the J gene end by 2 bases; junction bases not matched to a gene: 8. Germline CDR1 SGHRS, CDR2 YFSETQ. CDR3 length: 17 amino acids. CDR3 sequence (DNA): TGCGCCAGCAGCTTGAGCCAGGGGGCCAGCGCTGGAAACACCATATATTTT. It codes for CASSLSQGASAGNTIYF.

The CDR3 coding sequence is TGCGCCAGCAGCTTGGAGGCAGGGGCCTTTATCATATACGAGCAGTACTTC. Amino acids: CASSLEAGAFIIYEQYF. This sequence joins TRBV5-1 and TRBJ2-7, with D possibly TRBD1 on 6 matching bases. The CDR3 has 17 amino acids. The V gene's germline CDR1 is SGHRS and CDR2 YFSETQ. Trimming took 0 bases from V and 4 from J, leaving 20 bases between them. Drawing the rest from reference TRBV5-1 and TRBJ2-7, the complete variable domain is KAGVTQTPRYLIKTRGQQVTLSCSPISGHRSVSWYQQTPGQGLQFLFEYFSETQRNKGNFPGRFSGRQFSNSRSEMNVSTLELGDSALYLCASSLEAGAFIIYEQYFGPGTRLTVT.

This chain links TRBV5-4 with TRBJ2-5, with 11 bases matching TRBD1. The CDR3 consists of 15 residues. The trim removed 4 bases at V and 5 bases at J, leaving 7 bases unmatched. CDR1 SGHNT and CDR2 YYREEE come from the germline V gene (reference sequence). The CDR3 sequence is CASSPGQGAVETQYF. The CDR3 coding sequence is TGTGCCAGCAGCCCAGGACAGGGGGCTGTTGAGACCCAGTACTTC.

This clone was recorded once. The gene calls are TRBV7-9 and TRBJ1-1, with D possibly being TRBD1 (5 bases). The V end was cut by 7 bases, the J end by 4 bases, with 25 bases between. The CDR3 consists of 17 residues. CDR1 is SEHNR, CDR2 FQNEAQ, per germline (reference sequence). CDR3 sequence (DNA): TGTGCCAGCACCTACCCGGGCGGGACCCCTTTCGGCACTGAAGCTTTCTTT. It encodes CASTYPGGTPFGTEAFF. The entire variable domain, with the rest obtained from reference TRBV7-9 and TRBJ1-1, is as follows: DTGVSQNPRHKITKRGQNVTFRCDPISEHNRLYWYRQTLGQGPEFLTYFQNEAQLEKSRLLSDRFSAERPKGSFSTLEIQRTEQGDSAMYLCASTYPGGTPFGTEAFFGQGTRLTVV.